The next 5 T cell receptor beta chains were all read from a single sample in a study of T cell repertoires in cytomegalovirus infection. One entry per CDR3 protein, called by TCRdb with MiXCR from the reads. Among about 490,000 distinct CDR3 sequences listed, about 11% were seen once. The material sequenced was PBMCs. Receptors originate from a human donor in good health (CMV status not recorded). Some clones in this sample may be carry-over from other donors' samples.

Notes on this clonotype: This is likely a read error, given that the CDR3 carries no conserved phenylalanine or tryptophan at its end. This chain links TRBV3-1 with TRBJ2-7; 10 bases agree with TRBD2. The germline CDR1 and CDR2 sequences are LGHDT and YNNKEL (reference sequence). V trimming: 4 bases; J trimming: 6 bases; junction bases outside the gene matches: 12. There are 16 residues in the CDR3. Here the CDR3 reads CASSLHRLAGASEQYI. The CDR3 DNA reads as TGTGCCAGCAGCCTCCACCGGCTAGCGGGAGCATCCGAGCAGTACATC.

This chain uses TRBV6-6 with TRBJ2-7; D remains ambiguous. The CDR3 has 15 amino acids. Trimming stripped 0 bases from V and 0 bases from J, with 9 bases between. Germline CDR1 MNHNY, CDR2 SVGAGI (reference sequence). The CDR3 reads CASSYSRSLSYEQYF. The CDR3 region has the DNA TGTGCCAGCAGTTACTCGAGGAGCCTCTCCTACGAGCAGTACTTC.

The CDR3: CASSFWGPGANVLTF. The CDR3 DNA is TGTGCCAGCAGCTTTTGGGGGCCTGGGGCCAACGTCCTGACTTTC. The chain has TRBV11-1 and TRBJ2-6, with TRBD1 as a possible D gene (6 bases). CDR1 and CDR2 from the germline V gene are SGHAT and FQDESV (reference sequence). Trimming pared 3 bases from V and 2 bases from J, leaving 8 bases between. This CDR3 is 15 amino acids long.

This clonotype showed up just a few times. The V gene is TRBV19, the J gene TRBJ1-1; a possible D gene is TRBD1 (6 bases). The CDR3 runs to 14 residues. V dropped 5 bases and J dropped 6 bases, with 16 bases sitting between them. Per germline, CDR1 LNHDA and CDR2 SQIVND (reference sequence). CDR3 sequence reads: CASSLGTRGAEAFF. The CDR3, as DNA: TGTGCCAGTAGTCTCGGGACAAGGGGTGCTGAAGCTTTCTTT.

This clonotype was detected a few times. The chain is built from TRBV28 and TRBJ2-2; D gene unclear. Germline assignment: CDR1 MDHEN and CDR2 SYDVKM. Trimming took 8 bases from V and 2 from J, leaving 18 bases between them. The CDR3 sequence is 16 residues long. In nucleotides, the CDR3 is TGTGCCAGCGACCGCAAGGACCGCCTAAACACCGGGGAGCTGTTTTTT. Its protein is CASDRKDRLNTGELFF.